This T cell receptor (beta chain) stems from a study of post-analysis software for immune sequencing data. Points on this clonotype: The antigen is undetermined.

Study conclusions and caveats: Patients used about 5 TRBV segments, including TRBV5-6, TRBV5-1 and TRBV20-1, more often than controls. Same-batch samples co-clustered strongly by F measure.

The CDR3 contains 15 residues. V lost 5 bases and J 1 base, leaving 15 bases between the germline ends. Per germline, CDR1 SGHTA and CDR2 FQGNSA. Researchers reported that TCR beta cDNA libraries carried unique molecular identifiers. Each CDR3 protein is one row after TCRdb ran MiXCR on the PCR reads. The repertoire holds about 810,000 distinct CDR3 sequences, around 53% seen once, with roughly 4.4% in the top ten. V gene TRBV7-2 combines with J gene TRBJ2-7; D uncertain. The sequence was collected from a girl aged 10-17 years with multiple sclerosis. The sample was blood. In nucleotides, the CDR3 is TGTGCCAGCAGCCTGTCCCCGGTCACGTCCTACGAGCAGTACTTC. Its protein product is CASSLSPVTSYEQYF. Combining the CDR3 with reference TRBV7-2 and TRBJ2-7 gives the whole variable domain GAGVSQSPSNKVTEKGKDVELRCDPISGHTALYWYRQSLGQGLEFLIYFQGNSAPDKSGLPSDRFSAERTGGSVSTLTIQRTQQEDSAVYLCASSLSPVTSYEQYFGPGTRLTVT.